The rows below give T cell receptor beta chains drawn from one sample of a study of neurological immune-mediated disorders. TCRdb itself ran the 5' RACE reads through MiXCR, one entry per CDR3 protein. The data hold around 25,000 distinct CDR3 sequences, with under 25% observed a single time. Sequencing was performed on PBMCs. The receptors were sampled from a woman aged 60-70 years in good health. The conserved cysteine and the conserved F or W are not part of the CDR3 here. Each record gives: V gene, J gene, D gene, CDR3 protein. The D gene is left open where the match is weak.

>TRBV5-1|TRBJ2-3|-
ASSSMGTQY
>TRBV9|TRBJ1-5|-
ASSVDRGDQPQH
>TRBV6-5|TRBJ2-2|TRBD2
ASSYPREREGIGELF
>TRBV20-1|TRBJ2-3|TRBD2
SASPSSGGVREDTQY
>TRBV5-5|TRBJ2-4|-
ANSPTSDLAKNIQY
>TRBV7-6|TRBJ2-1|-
ASSGFGGNEQF
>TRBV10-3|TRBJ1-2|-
AISGRDGNYGYT
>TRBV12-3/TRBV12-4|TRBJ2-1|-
ASSNEQF
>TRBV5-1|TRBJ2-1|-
ASSPLTNNEQF
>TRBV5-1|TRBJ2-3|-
ASSSRDSTDTQY
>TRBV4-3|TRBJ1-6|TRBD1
ASSQERGTGGSPLH
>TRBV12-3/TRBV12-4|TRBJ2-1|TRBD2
ASRFFRTSGYNEQF
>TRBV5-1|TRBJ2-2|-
ASNTPGAGELF
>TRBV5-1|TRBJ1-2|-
ASSSGGDGGYT
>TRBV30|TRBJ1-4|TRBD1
AWSVQGGEKLF
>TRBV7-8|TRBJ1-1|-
ASSGGVAGTEAF
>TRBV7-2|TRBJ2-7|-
ASSPSRAGSYEQY
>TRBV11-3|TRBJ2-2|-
ASSSRLGGPNTGELF
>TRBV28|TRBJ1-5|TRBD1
ASSFRGGARNQPQH
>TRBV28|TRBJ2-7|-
ASSLQGGGSRYEQY
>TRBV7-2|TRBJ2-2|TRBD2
ASSLSGGNTGELF
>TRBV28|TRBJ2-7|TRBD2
ASSLFLLSGLAGLKSSYEQY
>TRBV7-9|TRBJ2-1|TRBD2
ASRLAGENEQF
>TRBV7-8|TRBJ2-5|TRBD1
ASSLLQGAETQY
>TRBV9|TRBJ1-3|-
ASSATDSSGNTIY
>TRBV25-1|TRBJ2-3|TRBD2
ASSAGTSGPTDTQY